This T cell receptor (beta chain) comes out of a study of CD8+ T cells in alopecia areata. Study results and limitations: Clarity of TCR sharing across patients fell short of that in mice, possibly HLA-related. Scalp clonality decreased significantly with tofacitinib, and so did expanded CD8+ clones among the top 100. Lesional scalp exceeded normal scalp in clonality, especially in alopecia totalis/universalis.

Germline V gene lookup returns CDR1 SGHRS and CDR2 YFSETQ. The CDR3 is 13 residues long. Between the trimmed V and J ends, which lost 0 bases and 11 bases, there was a span of 12 bases. Extracted RNA was reverse transcribed into cDNA, the sequencing template. Repertoires were generated with immunoSEQ multiplex PCR, while TCRdb's copy carries only in-frame clones and drops some. The repertoire holds about 200,000 clones, with under 80% as singletons. Stated treatment: oral pan-JAK inhibitor, 5-10 mg twice daily. PBMCs yielded sorted CD4+ and CD8+ T cells. As concerns this clone: Its antigen is currently unknown.

This chain connects TRBV5-1 to TRBJ2-1, with D unresolved. The receptor comes from a human donor with alopecia areata. Sequences were derived from CD4+ T cells sorted from blood, sampled at week 49, from a patient treated with tofacitinib. CDR3 nucleotides: TGCGCCAGCAGCTTGGCCCCCGATTCAAAGCAGTTCTTC. The encoded protein is CASSLAPDSKQFF.